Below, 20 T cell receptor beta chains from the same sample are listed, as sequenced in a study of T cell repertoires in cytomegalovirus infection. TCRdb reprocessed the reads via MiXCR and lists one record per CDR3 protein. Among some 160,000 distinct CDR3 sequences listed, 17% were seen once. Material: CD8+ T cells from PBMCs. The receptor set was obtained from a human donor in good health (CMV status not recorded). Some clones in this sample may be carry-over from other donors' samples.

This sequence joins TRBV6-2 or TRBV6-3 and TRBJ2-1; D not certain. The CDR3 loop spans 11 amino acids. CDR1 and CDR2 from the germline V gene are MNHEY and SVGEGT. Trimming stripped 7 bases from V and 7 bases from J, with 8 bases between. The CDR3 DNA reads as TGTGCCAGCACGAGAGAGAATGAGCAGTTCTTC. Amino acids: CASTRENEQFF.

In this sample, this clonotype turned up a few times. CDR3 sequence (DNA): TGTGCCAGCAGTAGAGACGAGGGTGATCGATACGAGCAGTACTTC. As protein: CASSRDEGDRYEQYF. This chain connects TRBV27 to TRBJ2-7; a possible D gene is TRBD2 (5 bases). The CDR3 is made up of 15 amino acids. V shed 5 bases and J shed 4 bases, with 18 bases lying between them. Germline V CDR1 and CDR2: MNHEY, SMNVEV (reference sequence).

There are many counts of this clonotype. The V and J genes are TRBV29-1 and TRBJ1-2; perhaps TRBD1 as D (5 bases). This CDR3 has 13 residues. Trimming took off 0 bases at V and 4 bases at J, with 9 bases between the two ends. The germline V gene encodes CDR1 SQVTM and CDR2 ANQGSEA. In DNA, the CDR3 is TGCAGCGTTGAAGAGGGGCGGATCTATGGCTACACCTTC. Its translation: CSVEEGRIYGYTF.

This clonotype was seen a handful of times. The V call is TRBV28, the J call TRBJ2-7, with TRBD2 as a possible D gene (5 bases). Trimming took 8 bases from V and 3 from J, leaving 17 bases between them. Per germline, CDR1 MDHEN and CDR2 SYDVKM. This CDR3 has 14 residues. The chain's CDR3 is CASHPPGDVYEQYF. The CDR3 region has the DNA TGTGCCAGCCACCCCCCCGGGGATGTCTACGAGCAGTACTTC.

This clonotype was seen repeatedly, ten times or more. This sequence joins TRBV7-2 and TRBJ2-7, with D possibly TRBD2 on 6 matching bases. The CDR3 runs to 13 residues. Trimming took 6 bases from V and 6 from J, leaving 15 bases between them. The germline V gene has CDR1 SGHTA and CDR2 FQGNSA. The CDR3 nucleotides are TGTGCCAGCAGAAAGGCAGGGAGGATCGAGCAGTACTTC. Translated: CASRKAGRIEQYF.

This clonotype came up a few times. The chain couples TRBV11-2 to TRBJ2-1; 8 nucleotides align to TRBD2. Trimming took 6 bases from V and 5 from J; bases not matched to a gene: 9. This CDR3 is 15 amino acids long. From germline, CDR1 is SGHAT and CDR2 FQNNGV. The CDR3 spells CASRRISGDNNEQFF. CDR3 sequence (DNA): TGTGCCAGCAGGAGAATTAGCGGGGACAACAATGAGCAGTTCTTC.

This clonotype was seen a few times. The DNA of the CDR3 is TGTGCCAGCAGCCCGAGACCGGGGAGAGAGACCCAGTACTTC. Amino acids: CASSPRPGRETQYF. The chain uses TRBV11-2 and TRBJ2-5, with D possibly being TRBD2 (5 bases). Germline V gives CDR1 SGHAT, CDR2 FQNNGV. The CDR3 contains 14 residues. The V gene lost 5 bases and the J gene lost 4 bases, with 14 bases spanning the gap.

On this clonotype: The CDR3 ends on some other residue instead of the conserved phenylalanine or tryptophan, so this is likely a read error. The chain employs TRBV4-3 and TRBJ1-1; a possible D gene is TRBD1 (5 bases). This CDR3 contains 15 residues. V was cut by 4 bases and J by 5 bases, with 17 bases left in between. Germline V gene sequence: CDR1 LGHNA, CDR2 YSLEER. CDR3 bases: TGCGCCAGCAGCCCCTACGGAGGGGAACGAACTGAAGCTTTCTTA. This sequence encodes CASSPYGGERTEAFL.

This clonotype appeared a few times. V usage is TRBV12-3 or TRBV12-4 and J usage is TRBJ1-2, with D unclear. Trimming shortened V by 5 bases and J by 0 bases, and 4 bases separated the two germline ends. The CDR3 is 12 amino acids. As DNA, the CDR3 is TGTGCCAGCAGTGGGACTAACTATGGCTACACCTTC. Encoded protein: CASSGTNYGYTF.

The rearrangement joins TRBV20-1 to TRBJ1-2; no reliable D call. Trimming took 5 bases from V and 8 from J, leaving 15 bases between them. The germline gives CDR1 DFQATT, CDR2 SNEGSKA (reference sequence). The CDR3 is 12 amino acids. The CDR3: CSAPGSLTGYTF. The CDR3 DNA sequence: TGCAGTGCTCCGGGGTCCTTAACCGGCTACACCTTC.

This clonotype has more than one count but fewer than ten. CDR3 sequence: CASTNGPSGYNEQFF. The DNA for the CDR3 is TGTGCCAGCACCAACGGGCCCTCTGGATACAATGAGCAGTTCTTC. The rearrangement uses TRBV6-5 and TRBJ2-1; unclear D gene. Trimming removed 7 bases from V and 4 bases from J, with 17 bases in between. The CDR3 has 15 residues. The germline gives CDR1 MNHEY, CDR2 SVGAGI.

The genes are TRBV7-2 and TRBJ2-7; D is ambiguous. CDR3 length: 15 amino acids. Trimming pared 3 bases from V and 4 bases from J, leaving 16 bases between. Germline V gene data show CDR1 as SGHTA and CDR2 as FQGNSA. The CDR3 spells CASSFRAIGPYEQYF. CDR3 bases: TGTGCCAGCAGCTTTAGGGCGATAGGGCCGTACGAGCAGTACTTC.

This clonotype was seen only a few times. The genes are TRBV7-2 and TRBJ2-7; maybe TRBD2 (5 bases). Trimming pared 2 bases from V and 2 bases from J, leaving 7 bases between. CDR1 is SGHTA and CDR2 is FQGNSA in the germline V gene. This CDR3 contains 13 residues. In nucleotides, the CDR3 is TGTGCCAGCAGCTTACAGACTACCTACGAGCAGTACTTC. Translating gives CASSLQTTYEQYF.

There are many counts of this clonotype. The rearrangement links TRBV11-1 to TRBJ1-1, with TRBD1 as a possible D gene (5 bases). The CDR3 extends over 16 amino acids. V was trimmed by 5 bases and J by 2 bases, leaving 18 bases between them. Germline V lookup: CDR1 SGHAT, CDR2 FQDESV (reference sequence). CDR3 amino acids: CASSLRPGRTNTEAFF. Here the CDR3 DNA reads TGTGCCAGCAGCCTAAGACCGGGACGGACAAACACTGAAGCTTTCTTT.

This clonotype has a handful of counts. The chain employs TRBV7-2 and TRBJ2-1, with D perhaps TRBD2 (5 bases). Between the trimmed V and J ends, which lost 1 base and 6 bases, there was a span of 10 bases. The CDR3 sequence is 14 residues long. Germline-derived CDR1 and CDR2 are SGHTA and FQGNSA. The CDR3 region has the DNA TGTGCCAGCAGCTTAGATCCGGGATTCAATGAGCAGTTCTTC. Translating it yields CASSLDPGFNEQFF.

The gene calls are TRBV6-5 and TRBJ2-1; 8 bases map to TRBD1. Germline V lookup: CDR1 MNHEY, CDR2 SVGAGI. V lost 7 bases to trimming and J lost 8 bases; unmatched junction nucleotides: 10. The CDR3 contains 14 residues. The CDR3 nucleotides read TGTGCCAGCAAGAGGGGCAGGGGGCTCGATGAGCAGTTCTTC. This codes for CASKRGRGLDEQFF.

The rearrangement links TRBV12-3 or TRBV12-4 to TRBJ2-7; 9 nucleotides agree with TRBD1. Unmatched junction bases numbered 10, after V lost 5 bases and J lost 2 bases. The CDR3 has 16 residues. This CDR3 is CASSGDRDRAPYEQYF. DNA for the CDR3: TGTGCCAGCAGTGGGGACCGGGACAGGGCGCCCTACGAGCAGTACTTC.

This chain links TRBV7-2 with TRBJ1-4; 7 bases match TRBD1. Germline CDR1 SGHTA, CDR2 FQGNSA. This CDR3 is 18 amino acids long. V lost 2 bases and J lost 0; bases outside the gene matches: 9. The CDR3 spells CASSLNGDRPATNEKLFF. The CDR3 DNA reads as TGTGCCAGCAGCTTAAATGGGGACAGACCCGCAACTAATGAAAAACTGTTTTTT. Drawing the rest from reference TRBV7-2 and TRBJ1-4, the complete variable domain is GAGVSQSPSNKVTEKGKDVELRCDPISGHTALYWYRQSLGQGLEFLIYFQGNSAPDKSGLPSDRFSAERTGGSVSTLTIQRTQQEDSAVYLCASSLNGDRPATNEKLFFGSGTQLSVL.

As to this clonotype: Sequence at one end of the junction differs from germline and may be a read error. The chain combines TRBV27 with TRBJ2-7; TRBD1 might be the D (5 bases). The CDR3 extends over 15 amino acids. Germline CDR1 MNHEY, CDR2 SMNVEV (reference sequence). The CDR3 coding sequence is TGTGCCCGCAGTTTATTCGAGAATGCAGGGCCCGAGCAGTACTTC. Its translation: CARSLFENAGPEQYF.

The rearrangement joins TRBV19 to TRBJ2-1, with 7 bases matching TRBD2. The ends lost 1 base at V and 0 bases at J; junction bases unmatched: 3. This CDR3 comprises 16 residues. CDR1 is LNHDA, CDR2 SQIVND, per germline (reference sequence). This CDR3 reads CASSIAPGGSYNEQFF. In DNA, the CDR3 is TGTGCCAGTAGTATAGCCCCGGGGGGCTCCTACAATGAGCAGTTCTTC.